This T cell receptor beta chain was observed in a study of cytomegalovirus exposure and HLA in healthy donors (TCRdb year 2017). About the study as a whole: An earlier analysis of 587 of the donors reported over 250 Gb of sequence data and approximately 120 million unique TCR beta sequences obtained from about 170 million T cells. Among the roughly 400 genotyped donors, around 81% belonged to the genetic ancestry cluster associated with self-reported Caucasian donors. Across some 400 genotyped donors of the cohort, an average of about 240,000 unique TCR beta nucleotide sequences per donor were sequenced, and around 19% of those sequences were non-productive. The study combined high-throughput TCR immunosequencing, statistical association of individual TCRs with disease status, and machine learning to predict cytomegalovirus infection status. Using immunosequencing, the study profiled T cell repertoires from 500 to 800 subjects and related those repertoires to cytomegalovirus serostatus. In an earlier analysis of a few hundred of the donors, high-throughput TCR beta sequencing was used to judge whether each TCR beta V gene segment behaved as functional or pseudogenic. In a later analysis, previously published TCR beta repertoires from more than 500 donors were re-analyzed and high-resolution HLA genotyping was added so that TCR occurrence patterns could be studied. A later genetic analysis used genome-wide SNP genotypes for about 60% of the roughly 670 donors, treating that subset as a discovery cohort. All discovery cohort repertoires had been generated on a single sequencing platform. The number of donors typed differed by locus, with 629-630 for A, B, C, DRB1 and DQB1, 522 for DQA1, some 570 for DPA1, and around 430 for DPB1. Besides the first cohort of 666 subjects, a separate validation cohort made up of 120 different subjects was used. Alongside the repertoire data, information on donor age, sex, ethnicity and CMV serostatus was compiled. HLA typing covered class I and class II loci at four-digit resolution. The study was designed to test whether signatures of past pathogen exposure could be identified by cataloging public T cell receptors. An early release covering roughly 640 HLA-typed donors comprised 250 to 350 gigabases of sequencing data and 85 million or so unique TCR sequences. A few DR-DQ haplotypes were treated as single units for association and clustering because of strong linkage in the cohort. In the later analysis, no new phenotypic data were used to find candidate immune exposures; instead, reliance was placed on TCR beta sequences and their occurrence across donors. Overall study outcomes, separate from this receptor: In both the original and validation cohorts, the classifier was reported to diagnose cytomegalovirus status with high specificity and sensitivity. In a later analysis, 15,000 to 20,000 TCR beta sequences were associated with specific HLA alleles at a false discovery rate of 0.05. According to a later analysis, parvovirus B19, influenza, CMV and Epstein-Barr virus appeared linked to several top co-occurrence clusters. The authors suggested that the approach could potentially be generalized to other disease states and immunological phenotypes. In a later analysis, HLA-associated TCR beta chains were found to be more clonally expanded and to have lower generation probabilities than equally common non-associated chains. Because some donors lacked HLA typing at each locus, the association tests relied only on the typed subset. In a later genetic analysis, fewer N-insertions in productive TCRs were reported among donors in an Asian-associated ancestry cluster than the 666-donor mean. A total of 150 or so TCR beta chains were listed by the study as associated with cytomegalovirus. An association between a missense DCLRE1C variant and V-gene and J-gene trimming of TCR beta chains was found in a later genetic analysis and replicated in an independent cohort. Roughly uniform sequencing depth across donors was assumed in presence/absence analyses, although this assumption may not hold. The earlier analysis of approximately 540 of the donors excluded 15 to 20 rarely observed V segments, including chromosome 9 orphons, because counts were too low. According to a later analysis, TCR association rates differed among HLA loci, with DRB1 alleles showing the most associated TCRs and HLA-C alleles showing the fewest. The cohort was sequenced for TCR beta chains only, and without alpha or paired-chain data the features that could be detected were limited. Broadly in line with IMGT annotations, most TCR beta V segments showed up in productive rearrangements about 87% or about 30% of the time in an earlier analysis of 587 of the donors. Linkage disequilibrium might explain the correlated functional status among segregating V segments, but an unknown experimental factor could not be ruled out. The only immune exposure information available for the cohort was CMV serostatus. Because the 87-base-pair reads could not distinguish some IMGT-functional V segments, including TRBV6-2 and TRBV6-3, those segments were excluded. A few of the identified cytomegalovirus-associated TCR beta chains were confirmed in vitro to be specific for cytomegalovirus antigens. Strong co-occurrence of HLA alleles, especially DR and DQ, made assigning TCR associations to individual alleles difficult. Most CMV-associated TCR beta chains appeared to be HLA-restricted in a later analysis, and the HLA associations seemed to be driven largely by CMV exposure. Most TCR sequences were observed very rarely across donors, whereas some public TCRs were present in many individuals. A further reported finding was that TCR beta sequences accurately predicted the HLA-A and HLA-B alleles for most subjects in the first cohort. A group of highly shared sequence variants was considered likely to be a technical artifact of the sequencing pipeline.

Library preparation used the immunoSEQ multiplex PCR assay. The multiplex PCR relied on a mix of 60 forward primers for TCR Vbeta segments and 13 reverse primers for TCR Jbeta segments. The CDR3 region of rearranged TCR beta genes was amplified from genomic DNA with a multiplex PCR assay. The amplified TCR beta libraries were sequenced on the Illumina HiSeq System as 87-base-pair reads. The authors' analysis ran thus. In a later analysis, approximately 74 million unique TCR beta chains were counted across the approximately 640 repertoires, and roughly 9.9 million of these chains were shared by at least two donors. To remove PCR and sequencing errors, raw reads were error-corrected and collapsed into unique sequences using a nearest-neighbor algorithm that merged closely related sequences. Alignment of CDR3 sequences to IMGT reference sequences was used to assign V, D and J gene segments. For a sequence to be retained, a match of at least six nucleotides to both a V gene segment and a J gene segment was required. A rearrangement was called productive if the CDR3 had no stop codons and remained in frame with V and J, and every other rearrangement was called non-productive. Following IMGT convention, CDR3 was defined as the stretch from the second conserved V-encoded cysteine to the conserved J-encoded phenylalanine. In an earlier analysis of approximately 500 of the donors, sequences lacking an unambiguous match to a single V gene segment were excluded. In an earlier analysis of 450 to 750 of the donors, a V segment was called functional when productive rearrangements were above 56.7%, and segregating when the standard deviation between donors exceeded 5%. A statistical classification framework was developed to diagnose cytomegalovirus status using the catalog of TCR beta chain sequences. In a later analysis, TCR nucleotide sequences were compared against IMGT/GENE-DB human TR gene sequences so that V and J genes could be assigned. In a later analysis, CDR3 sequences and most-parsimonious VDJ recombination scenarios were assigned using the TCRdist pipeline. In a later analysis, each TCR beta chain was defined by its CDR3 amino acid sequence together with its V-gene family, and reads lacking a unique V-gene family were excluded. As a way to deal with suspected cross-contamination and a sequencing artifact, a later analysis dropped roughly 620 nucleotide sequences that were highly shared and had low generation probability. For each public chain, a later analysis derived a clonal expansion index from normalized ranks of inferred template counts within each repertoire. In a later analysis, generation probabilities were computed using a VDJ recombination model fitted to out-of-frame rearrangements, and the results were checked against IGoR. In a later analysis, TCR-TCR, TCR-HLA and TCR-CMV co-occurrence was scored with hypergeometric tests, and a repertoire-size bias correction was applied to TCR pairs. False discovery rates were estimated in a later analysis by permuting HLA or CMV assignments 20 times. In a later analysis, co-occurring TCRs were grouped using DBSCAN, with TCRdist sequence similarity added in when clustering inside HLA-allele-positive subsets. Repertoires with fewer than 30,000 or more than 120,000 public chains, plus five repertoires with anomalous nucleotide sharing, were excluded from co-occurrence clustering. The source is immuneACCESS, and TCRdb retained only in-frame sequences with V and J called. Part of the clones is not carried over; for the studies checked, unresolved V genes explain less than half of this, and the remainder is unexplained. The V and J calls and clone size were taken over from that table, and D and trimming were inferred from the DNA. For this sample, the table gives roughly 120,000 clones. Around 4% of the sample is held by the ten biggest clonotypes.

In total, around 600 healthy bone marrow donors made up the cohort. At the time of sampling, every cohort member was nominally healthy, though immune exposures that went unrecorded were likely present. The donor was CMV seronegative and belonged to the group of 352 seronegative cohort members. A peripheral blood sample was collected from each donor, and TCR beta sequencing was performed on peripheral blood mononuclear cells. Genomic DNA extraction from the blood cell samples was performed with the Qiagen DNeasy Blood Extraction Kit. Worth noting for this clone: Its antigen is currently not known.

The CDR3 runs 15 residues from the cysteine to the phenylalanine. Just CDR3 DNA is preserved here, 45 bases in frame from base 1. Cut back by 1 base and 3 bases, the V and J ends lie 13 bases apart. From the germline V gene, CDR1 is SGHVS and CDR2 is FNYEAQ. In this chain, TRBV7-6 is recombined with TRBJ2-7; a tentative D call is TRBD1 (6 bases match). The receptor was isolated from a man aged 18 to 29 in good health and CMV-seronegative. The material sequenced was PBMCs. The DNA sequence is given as TGTGCCAGCAGCTTAGGTGATACAGGGTTCTACGAGCAGTACTTC. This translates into CASSLGDTGFYEQYF. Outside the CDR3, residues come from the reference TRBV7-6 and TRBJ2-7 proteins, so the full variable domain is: GAGVSQSPRYKVTKRGQDVALRCDPISGHVSLYWYRQALGQGPEFLTYFNYEAQQDKSGLPNDRFSAERPEGSISTLTIQRTEQRDSAMYRCASSLGDTGFYEQYFGPGTRLTVT.